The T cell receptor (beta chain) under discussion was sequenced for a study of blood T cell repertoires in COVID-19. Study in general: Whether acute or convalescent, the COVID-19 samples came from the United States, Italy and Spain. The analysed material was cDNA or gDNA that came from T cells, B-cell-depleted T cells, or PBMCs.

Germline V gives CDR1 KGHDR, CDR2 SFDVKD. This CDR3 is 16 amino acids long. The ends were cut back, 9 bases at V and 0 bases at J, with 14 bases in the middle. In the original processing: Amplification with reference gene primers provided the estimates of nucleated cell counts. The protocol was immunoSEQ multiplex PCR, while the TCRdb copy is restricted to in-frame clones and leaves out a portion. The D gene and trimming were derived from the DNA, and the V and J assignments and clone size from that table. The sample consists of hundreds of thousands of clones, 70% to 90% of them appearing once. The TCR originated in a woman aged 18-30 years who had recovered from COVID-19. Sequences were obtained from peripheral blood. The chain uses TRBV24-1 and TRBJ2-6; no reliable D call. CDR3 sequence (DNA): TGTGCCACCGCCTCGCACGGTCGCTCTGGGGCCAACGTCCTGACTTTC. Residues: CATASHGRSGANVLTF.